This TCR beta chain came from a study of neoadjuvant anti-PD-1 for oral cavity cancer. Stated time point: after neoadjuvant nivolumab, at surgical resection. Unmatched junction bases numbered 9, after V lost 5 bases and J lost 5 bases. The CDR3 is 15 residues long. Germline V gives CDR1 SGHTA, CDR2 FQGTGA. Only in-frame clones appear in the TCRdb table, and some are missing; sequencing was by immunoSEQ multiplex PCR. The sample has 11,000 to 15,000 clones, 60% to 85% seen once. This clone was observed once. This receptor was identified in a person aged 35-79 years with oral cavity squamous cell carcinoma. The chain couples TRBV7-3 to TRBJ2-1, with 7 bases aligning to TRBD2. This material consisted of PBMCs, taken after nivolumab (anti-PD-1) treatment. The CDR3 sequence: CASSRSGPPDNEQFF. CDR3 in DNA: TGTGCCAGCAGCCGTAGCGGGCCTCCCGACAATGAGCAGTTCTTC.